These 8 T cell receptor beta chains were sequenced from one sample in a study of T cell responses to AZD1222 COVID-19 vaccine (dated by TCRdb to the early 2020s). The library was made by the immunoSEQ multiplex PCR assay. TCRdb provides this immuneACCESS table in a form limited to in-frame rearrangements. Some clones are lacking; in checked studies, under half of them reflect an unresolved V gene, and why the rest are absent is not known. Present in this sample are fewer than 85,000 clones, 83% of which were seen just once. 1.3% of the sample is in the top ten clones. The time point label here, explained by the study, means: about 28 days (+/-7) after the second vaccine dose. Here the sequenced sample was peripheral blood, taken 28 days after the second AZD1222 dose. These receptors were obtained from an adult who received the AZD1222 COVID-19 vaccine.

CDR3 in DNA: TGTGCCAGTAGTATTCCGGGGGGCGACGAGCAGTACTTC. It is translated as CASSIPGGDEQYF. The genes are TRBV19 and TRBJ2-7, with D possibly being TRBD2 (7 bases). V was cut by 3 bases and J by 5 bases, with 11 bases left in between. The CDR3 extends over 13 amino acids. CDR1 and CDR2 (germline): LNHDA, SQIVND (reference sequence).

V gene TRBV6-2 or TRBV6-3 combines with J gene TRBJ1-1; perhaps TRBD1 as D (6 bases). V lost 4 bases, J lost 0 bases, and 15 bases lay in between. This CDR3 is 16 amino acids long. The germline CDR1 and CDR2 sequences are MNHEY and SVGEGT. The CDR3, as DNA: TGTGCCAGCAGTTCCATCCAGACAGGCCTGAACACTGAAGCTTTCTTT. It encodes CASSSIQTGLNTEAFF.

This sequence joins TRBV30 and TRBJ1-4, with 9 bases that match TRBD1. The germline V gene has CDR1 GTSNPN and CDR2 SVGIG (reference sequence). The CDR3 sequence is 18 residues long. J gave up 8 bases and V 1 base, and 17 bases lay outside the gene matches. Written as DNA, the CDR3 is TGTGCCTGGAGTGCTGATACCCCACACAGGGGGCGCGGAGAAAAACTGTTTTTT. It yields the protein CAWSADTPHRGRGEKLFF.

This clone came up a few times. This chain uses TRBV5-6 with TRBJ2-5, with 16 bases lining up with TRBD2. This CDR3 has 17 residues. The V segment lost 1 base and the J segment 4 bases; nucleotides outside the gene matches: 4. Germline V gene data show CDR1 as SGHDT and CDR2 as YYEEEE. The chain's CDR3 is CASSLMGLAGGGETQYF. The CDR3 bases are TGTGCCAGCAGCTTGATGGGACTAGCGGGAGGGGGAGAGACCCAGTACTTC.

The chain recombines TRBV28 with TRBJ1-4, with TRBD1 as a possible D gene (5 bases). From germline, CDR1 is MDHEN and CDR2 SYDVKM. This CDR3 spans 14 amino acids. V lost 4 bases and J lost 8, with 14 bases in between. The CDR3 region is CASSSPTGGEKLFF. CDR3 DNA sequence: TGTGCCAGCAGTTCCCCGACGGGGGGGGAAAAACTGTTTTTT.

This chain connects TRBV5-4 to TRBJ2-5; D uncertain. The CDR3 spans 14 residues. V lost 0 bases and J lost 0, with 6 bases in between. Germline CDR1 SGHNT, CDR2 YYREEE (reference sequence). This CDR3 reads CASSLDPDQETQYF. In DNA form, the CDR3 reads TGTGCCAGCAGCTTGGATCCGGACCAAGAGACCCAGTACTTC.

The CDR3 reads CASSPYTSGLNTGELFF. DNA of the CDR3: TGTGCCAGCAGCCCTTACACTAGCGGGCTGAACACCGGGGAGCTGTTTTTT. The genes are TRBV6-2 or TRBV6-3 and TRBJ2-2; the match to TRBD2 covers 9 bases. The CDR3 extends over 17 amino acids. Germline lookup yields CDR1 MNHEY and CDR2 SVGEGT. The J segment lost 1 base and the V segment lost 6 bases, leaving 9 bases of the junction unmatched.

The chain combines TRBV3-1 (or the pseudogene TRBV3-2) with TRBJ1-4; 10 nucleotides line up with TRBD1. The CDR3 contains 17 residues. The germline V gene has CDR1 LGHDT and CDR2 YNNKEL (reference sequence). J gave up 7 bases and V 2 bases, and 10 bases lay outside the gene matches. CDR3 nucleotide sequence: TGTGCCAGCAGCCAACAAACCGGGACAGGGGAGCGTGAAAAACTGTTTTTT. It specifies CASSQQTGTGEREKLFF.